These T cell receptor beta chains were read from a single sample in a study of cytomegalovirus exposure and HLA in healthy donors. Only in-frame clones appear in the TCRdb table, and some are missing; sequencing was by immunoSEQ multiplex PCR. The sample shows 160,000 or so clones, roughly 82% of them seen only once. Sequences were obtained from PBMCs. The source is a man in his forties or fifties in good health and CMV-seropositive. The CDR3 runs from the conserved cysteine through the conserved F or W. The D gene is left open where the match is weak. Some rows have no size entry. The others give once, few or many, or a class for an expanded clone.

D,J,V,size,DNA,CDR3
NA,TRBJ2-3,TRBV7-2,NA,TGTGCCAGCAGTCTCCAGGGAATAATAGATACGCAGTATTTT,CASSLQGIIDTQYF
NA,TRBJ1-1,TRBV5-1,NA,TGCGCCAGCAGCTCCGGGGAGACTGAAGCTTTCTTT,CASSSGETEAFF
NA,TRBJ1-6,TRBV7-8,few,TGTGCCAGCAGCTTAGCGGGGCGGGGTTCACCCCTCCACTTT,CASSLAGRGSPLHF
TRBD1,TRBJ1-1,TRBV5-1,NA,TGCGCCAGCAGCAAGACAGGGGGCGAGTTTGAAGCTTTCTTT,CASSKTGGEFEAFF
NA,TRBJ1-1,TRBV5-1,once,TGCGCCAGCAGCTTTGAGGCAGGGAGGGGGACTGAAGCTTTCTTT,CASSFEAGRGTEAFF
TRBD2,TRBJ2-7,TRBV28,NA,TGTGCCAGCAGGAGGGGGACTAGCGGCACCTACGAGCAGTACTTC,CASRRGTSGTYEQYF
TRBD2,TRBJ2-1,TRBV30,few,TGTGCCTGGAGTGAGCGGGAGCTTGGGAGGGAGTTCTTC,CAWSERELGREFF
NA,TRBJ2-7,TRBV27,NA,TGTGCCAGCAGTCGGCAGGGCATACTCTCCTACGAGCAGTACTTC,CASSRQGILSYEQYF
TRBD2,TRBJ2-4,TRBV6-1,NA,TGTGCCAGCAGTGAAGGGTGGGGGGGTAGAAACATTCAGTACTTC,CASSEGWGGRNIQYF
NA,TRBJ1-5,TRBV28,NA,TGTGCCAGCTACAACCCACTAACAGGGCAAAAGCTCAATCAGCCCCAGCATTTT,CASYNPLTGQKLNQPQHF
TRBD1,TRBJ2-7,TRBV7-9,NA,TGTGCCAGCAGCCCGCCGGACAGGGGCCCCCACGAGCAGTACTTC,CASSPPDRGPHEQYF
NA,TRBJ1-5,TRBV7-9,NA,TGTGCCAGCAGCTTAGGGGGGGGGAGTAATCAGCCCCAGCATTTT,CASSLGGGSNQPQHF
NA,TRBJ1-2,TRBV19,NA,TGTGCCAGTAGTCCCAGGGGTTATGGCTACACCTTC,CASSPRGYGYTF
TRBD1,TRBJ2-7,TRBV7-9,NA,TGTGCCAGCAGCCCTCCGGACAGGGAATTTCAGTACGAGCAGTACTTC,CASSPPDREFQYEQYF
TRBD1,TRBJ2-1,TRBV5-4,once,TGTGCCAGCAGCTTGGCCAGTTTGAGACAGGGTGTCAATGAGCAGTTCTTC,CASSLASLRQGVNEQFF
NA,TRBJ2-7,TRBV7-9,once,TGTTCCAGCAGCGCCGGGACACACAGGGGGGGAGGCGAGCAGTACTTC,CSSSAGTHRGGGEQYF
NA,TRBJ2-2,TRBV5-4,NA,TGTGCCAGCAGCTTGGGGCAGAACACCGGGGAGCTGTTTTTT,CASSLGQNTGELFF
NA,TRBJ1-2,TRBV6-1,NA,TGTGCCAGCAGTCCCGGAGGGGGGGCCAACTATGGCTACACCTTC,CASSPGGGANYGYTF
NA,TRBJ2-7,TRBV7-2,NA,TGTGCCAGCAGCCCCCTGAGTGCCTACGAGCAGTACTTC,CASSPLSAYEQYF
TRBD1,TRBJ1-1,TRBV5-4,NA,TGTGCCAGCAGCTTGGGGGCAGGGGGCGCAGCTTTCTTT,CASSLGAGGAAFF
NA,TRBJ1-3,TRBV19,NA,TGTGCCAGTAGTATAGGTGCGGACTCTGGAAACACCATATATTTT,CASSIGADSGNTIYF
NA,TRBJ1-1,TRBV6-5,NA,TGTGCCAGCAGTTACTCGTACAGGGAAACTGAAGCTTTCTTT,CASSYSYRETEAFF
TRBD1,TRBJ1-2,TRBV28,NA,TGTGCCAGCAGTTTTGGTGACAGGGTATACACCTTC,CASSFGDRVYTF
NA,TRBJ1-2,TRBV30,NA,TGTGCCTGGAGTGTTAGCTACTATGGCTACACCTTC,CAWSVSYYGYTF
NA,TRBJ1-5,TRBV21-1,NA,TGTGCCAGCAGCAAAACAGGGTGGAATCAGCCCCAGCATTTT,CASSKTGWNQPQHF
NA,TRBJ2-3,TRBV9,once,TGTGCCAGCAGCCTACAAGGGCGGGATGCAGATACGCAGTATTTT,CASSLQGRDADTQYF
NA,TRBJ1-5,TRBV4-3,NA,TGCGCCAGCAGCGGGACTGTGGGACAGCCCCAGCATTTT,CASSGTVGQPQHF
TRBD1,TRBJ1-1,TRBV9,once,TGTGCCAGCAGCCCCCGACAGGGCGCGAACACTGAAGCTTTCTTT,CASSPRQGANTEAFF
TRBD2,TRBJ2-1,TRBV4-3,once,TGCGCCAGCAGCTATACTAGCGGGAGGGCCGGTGAGCAGTTCTTC,CASSYTSGRAGEQFF
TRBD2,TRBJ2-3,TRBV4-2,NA,TGTGCCAGCAGCCAAGAAAGGGGACTAGCGGGCACAGATACGCAGTATTTT,CASSQERGLAGTDTQYF
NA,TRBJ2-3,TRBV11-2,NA,TGTGCCAGCAGCTTCAGGGGCACAGATACGCAGTATTTT,CASSFRGTDTQYF
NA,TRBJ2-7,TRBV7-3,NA,TGTGCCAGCAGCTTAATGTCCGGCTCCTACGAGCAGTACTTC,CASSLMSGSYEQYF
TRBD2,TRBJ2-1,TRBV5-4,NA,TGTGCCAGCAGGATAGCGGGAGGCATGGTCTACAATGAGCAGTTCTTC,CASRIAGGMVYNEQFF
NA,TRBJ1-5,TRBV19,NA,TGTGCCAGTAGCATCCGCCCGGAGGGGGGGTACAATCAGCCCCAGCATTTT,CASSIRPEGGYNQPQHF
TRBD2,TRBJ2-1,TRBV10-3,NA,TGTGCCATCAAGCCGGGACTAGCGGACAATGAGCAGTTCTTC,CAIKPGLADNEQFF
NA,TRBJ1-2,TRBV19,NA,TGTGCCAGTAGTGTCGGACAGAATAACTATGGCTACACCTTC,CASSVGQNNYGYTF
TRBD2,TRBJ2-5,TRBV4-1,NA,TGCGCCAGCAGCCAAGAAACTAGCGGGGGGGCCAGGGAGACCCAGTACTTC,CASSQETSGGARETQYF
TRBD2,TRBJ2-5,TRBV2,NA,TGTGCCAGCAGTGGGGTAGCGGGGGAAGCAGAGACCCAGTACTTC,CASSGVAGEAETQYF
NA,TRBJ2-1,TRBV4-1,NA,TGCGCCAGCAGCCAAGGGAGCGGGCCGAGCTCCTACAATGAGCAGTTCTTC,CASSQGSGPSSYNEQFF
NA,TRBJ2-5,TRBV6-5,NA,TGTGCCAGCAGTTACGGAGCGGAGCAAGAGACCCAGTACTTC,CASSYGAEQETQYF